The source of this TCR beta chain is a study of beta chain features in type 1 diabetes. V lost 1 base, J lost 6 bases, and 11 bases lay in between. CDR1 and CDR2 (germline): SGDLS, YYNGEE. The CDR3 consists of 14 residues. This clone was recorded a few times. Its antigen is not known. Isolated RNA was reverse transcribed in full, so expressed TCRB transcripts were sequenced. Profiled with immunoSEQ multiplex PCR; TCRdb holds only in-frame clones, not every one. The table shows roughly 100,000 clones, with under 30% occurring only once. Study-wide results and limits: When VDJ junctions were examined, type 1 diabetes patients showed fewer insertions and more deletions. Moderate yet significant TCRB CDR3 shortening was seen in Type 1 diabetes patients in all four CD4+ subsets. Compared to healthy donors, patients appeared to have naive, central memory and Treg TCRB repertoires that were more alike.

V gene TRBV9 combines with J gene TRBJ2-1, with D maybe TRBD2 (6 bases). Specimen: central memory CD4+ T cells from blood. This sequence was found in a woman aged 18-29 years with type 1 diabetes. CDR3 protein: CASSVRVGSNEQFF. DNA of the CDR3: TGTGCCAGCAGCGTACGCGTCGGGAGCAATGAGCAGTTCTTC.